Below, 14 T cell receptor beta chains from the same sample are listed, as sequenced in a study of lymphopenia after photon versus proton radiotherapy. Generated by immunoSEQ multiplex PCR, the TCRdb table keeps only in-frame clones and is missing some. The repertoire holds 77,000 or so clones, with about four fifths as singletons. The source material was peripheral blood, sampled from a patient treated with proton-based radiotherapy. The receptors derive from a man aged 55 to 70 with pancreatic cancer.

The chain has TRBV5-4 and TRBJ2-4; 7 bases are a match to TRBD1. Germline lookup yields CDR1 SGHNT and CDR2 YYREEE (reference sequence). V gave up 4 bases and J gave up 1 base; unmatched junction bases: 8. The CDR3 spans 16 residues. The CDR3 region is CASSIDRAVAKNIQYF. The CDR3 region has the DNA TGTGCCAGCAGCATTGACAGGGCGGTGGCCAAAAACATTCAGTACTTC.

This chain connects TRBV5-1 to TRBJ2-5, with D perhaps matching TRBD1 (6 bases). Germline CDR1 and CDR2: SGHRS and YFSETQ. This CDR3 has 15 residues. V lost 0 bases, J lost 2 bases, and 11 bases lay in between. CDR3 bases: TGCGCCAGCAGCTTGGCCTCGGACAGTCAAGAGACCCAGTACTTC. Its translation is CASSLASDSQETQYF.

This clone was recorded once. Its ends do not fully match the called genes, so a read error is possible. V is TRBV4-3 and J is TRBJ1-2; 7 bases are shared with TRBD1. Germline CDR1 is LGHNA and CDR2 is YSLEER. The CDR3 is 14 amino acids. The CDR3 DNA follows: TGCGCCAGCAGCCCAGCCCTAGGACAGGCCAGGAGATTCTTC. This codes for CASSPALGQARRFF.

The chain links TRBV18 to TRBJ2-2; D uncertain. This CDR3 has 15 residues. V was trimmed by 6 bases and J by 1 base, leaving 12 bases between them. Looked up from germline, CDR1 is KGHSH and CDR2 is LQKENI. This CDR3 is CASSHDSGNTGELFF. CDR3 in DNA: TGTGCCAGCTCCCATGACTCAGGGAACACCGGGGAGCTGTTTTTT.

There are a few counts of this clone. This chain links TRBV7-9 with TRBJ2-5; no clear D. Germline V gene sequence: CDR1 SEHNR, CDR2 FQNEAQ (reference sequence). This CDR3 has 16 residues. Trimming pared 2 bases from V and 1 base from J, leaving 14 bases between. The CDR3 coding sequence is TGTGCCAGCAGCTTATTCCCCGGGTTTAGCCAAGAGACCCAGTACTTC. Protein: CASSLFPGFSQETQYF.

This chain uses TRBV30 with TRBJ2-3; 10 nucleotides line up with TRBD2. J was trimmed by 4 bases and V by 2 bases; bases with no gene match: 9. The CDR3 is 16 residues long. Looked up from germline, CDR1 is GTSNPN and CDR2 is SVGIG (reference sequence). CDR3 coding DNA: TGTGCCTGGAGTTGGTCTAGCGGGAGTGGGGCAGATACGCAGTATTTT. Residues: CAWSWSSGSGADTQYF.

This chain links TRBV4-1 with TRBJ2-7, with 13 bases identical to TRBD2. The germline CDR1 and CDR2 sequences are MGHRA and YSYEKL. This CDR3 has 15 amino acids. The junction had 4 bases not matched to a gene; V was cut back by 4 bases and J by 4 bases. The CDR3 reads CASSPTSGRNYEQYF. In DNA, the CDR3 is TGCGCCAGCAGCCCGACTAGCGGGAGGAATTACGAGCAGTACTTC.

The rearrangement joins TRBV5-1 to TRBJ2-5; no firm D call. Looked up from germline, CDR1 is SGHRS and CDR2 is YFSETQ. Trimming took 5 bases from V and 1 from J, leaving 6 bases between them. This CDR3 has 12 amino acids. The CDR3 DNA reads TGCGCCAGCAGGGTCCTCCAAGAGACCCAGTACTTC. Its translation is CASRVLQETQYF.

The chain is built from TRBV5-1 and TRBJ2-5; tentatively, D is TRBD1 (6 bases). The CDR3 loop spans 14 amino acids. Germline CDR1 and CDR2: SGHRS and YFSETQ. The V and J ends lost 5 bases and 3 bases respectively, with 14 bases between them. CDR3 sequence reads: CASRYNRAEETQYF. As DNA, the CDR3 is TGCGCCAGCAGATATAACAGGGCGGAAGAGACCCAGTACTTC.

This chain connects TRBV6-6 to TRBJ2-1, with TRBD2 matching over 10 bases. After removal of 7 bases from V and 0 bases from J, the junction contained 6 bases not matched to a gene. The length of the CDR3 is 16 residues. The germline CDR1 and CDR2 sequences are MNHNY and SVGAGI (reference sequence). For the CDR3, the DNA is TGTGCCAGCACCGCACTAGCGGGATACTCCTACAATGAGCAGTTCTTC. Protein sequence: CASTALAGYSYNEQFF.

A few counts support this clone. The rearrangement uses TRBV30 and TRBJ2-5, with 9 nucleotides matching TRBD1. This CDR3 comprises 18 residues. Losses at the gene ends were 0 bases for V and 5 bases for J; bases not matched to a gene: 16. The V gene's germline CDR1 is GTSNPN and CDR2 SVGIG (reference sequence). The DNA for the CDR3 is TGTGCCTGGAGTGTTGACCGACCGAGGACAGGGGACTTTGAGACCCAGTACTTC. It yields the protein CAWSVDRPRTGDFETQYF.

Here the CDR3 reads CASSKAGGRGNEQFF. CDR3 DNA: TGTGCCAGCAGCAAAGCGGGAGGTAGGGGCAATGAGCAGTTCTTC. The rearrangement links TRBV28 to TRBJ2-1; 9 bases are shared with TRBD2. J was trimmed by 6 bases and V by 6 bases; bases with no gene match: 9. There are 15 residues in the CDR3. Germline CDR1 MDHEN, CDR2 SYDVKM. Using reference TRBV28 and TRBJ2-1 for the parts outside the CDR3, the full variable domain is DVKVTQSSRYLVKRTGEKVFLECVQDMDHENMFWYRQDPGLGLRLIYFSYDVKMKEKGDIPEGYSVSREKKERFSLILESASTNQTSMYLCASSKAGGRGNEQFFGPGTRLTVL.

The chain couples TRBV6-6 to TRBJ2-1, with 12 bases matching TRBD2. The CDR3 totals 16 residues. CDR1 and CDR2 from the germline V gene are MNHNY and SVGAGI (reference sequence). The ends lost 5 bases at V and 4 bases at J; junction bases unmatched: 6. The CDR3 DNA follows: TGTGCCAGCAGTCACAATCTAGCGGGAGGGTACAATGAGCAGTTCTTC. Protein sequence: CASSHNLAGGYNEQFF.

The J gene is TRBJ2-7, the V gene TRBV11-3, with 15 bases identical to TRBD2. The CDR3 consists of 14 residues. Trimming at V came to 4 bases and at J to 6 bases, leaving 1 base not matched to a gene. Germline assignment: CDR1 SGHNT and CDR2 YENEEA. Written as DNA, the CDR3 is TGTGCCAGCAGCTGGGGACTAGCGGGAGGCGAGCAGTACTTC. Translated: CASSWGLAGGEQYF.